Listed here are 16 T cell receptor beta chains from one sample, sequenced in a study of T cells in Graves' hyperthyroidism and ophthalmopathy (dated 2019 in TCRdb). Libraries were built with multiplex PCR. Sequencing relied on an Illumina HiSeq 2000. The TCR beta CDR3 regions were amplified from RNA transcripts. A first-round RT-PCR of the TCR CDR3 used the HTBI primer set with the Qiagen OneStep RT-PCR kit. The public reads were reanalyzed by TCRdb: fastp trimming at Q25, MiXCR alignment, in-frame beta chains only. When rows share a CDR3 protein, they turn into one entry using the most common DNA and genes. This sample holds fewer than 400,000 distinct CDR3 sequences; approximately 25% were observed only once. The ten largest clonotypes hold less than 75% of the sample. The sequenced material came from blood. The receptors derive from a man in his forties or fifties with Graves' hyperthyroidism.

This clonotype appeared many times. The chain carries TRBV2 and TRBJ2-3; D ambiguous. The CDR3 has 11 residues. V lost 3 bases and J 3 bases, leaving 1 base between the germline ends. In germline, CDR1 is SNHLY, CDR2 FYNNEI. The CDR3 protein is CASSETDTQYF. The CDR3 DNA reads as TGTGCCAGCAGTGAGACAGATACGCAGTATTTT.

The rearrangement uses TRBV11-2 and TRBJ2-1; 13 nucleotides match TRBD2. CDR3 length: 16 amino acids. V lost 0 bases to trimming and J lost 8 bases; unmatched junction nucleotides: 4. From germline, CDR1 is SGHAT and CDR2 FQNNGV. The chain's CDR3 is CASSLELAGGWDEQFF. CDR3 bases: TGTGCCAGCAGCTTAGAACTAGCGGGAGGGTGGGATGAGCAGTTCTTC. The whole variable domain, remainder taken from reference TRBV11-2 and TRBJ2-1, is EAGVAQSPRYKIIEKRQSVAFWCNPISGHATLYWYQQILGQGPKLLIQFQNNGVVDDSQLPKDRFSAERLKGVDSTLKIQPAKLEDSAVYLCASSLELAGGWDEQFFGPGTRLTVL.

CDR3 nucleotides: TGCAGTGCCCGGTACCCCCAGGGAGGGCACACGGATACGCAGTATTTT. Its translation: CSARYPQGGHTDTQYF. The chain couples TRBV20-1 to TRBJ2-3, with 7 bases aligning to TRBD2. V was clipped by 6 bases and J by 6 bases; unmatched bases: 18. The CDR3 sequence is 16 residues long. Germline values: CDR1 DFQATT, CDR2 SNEGSKA (reference sequence).

The chain joins TRBV5-1 to TRBJ2-1; 11 bases agree with TRBD2. The CDR3 length is 14 residues. V gave up 2 bases and J gave up 10 bases; unmatched junction bases: 5. Germline V gene sequence: CDR1 SGHRS, CDR2 YFSETQ. CDR3 in amino acids: CASSFGTSGQEQFF. The CDR3 DNA follows: TGCGCCAGCAGCTTCGGGACTAGCGGACAAGAGCAGTTCTTC.

This rearrangement joins TRBV5-1 to TRBJ2-3, with D unclear. CDR3 size: 15 residues. Trimming shortened V by 1 base and J by 5 bases, and 14 bases separated the two germline ends. Germline V gene sequence: CDR1 SGHRS, CDR2 YFSETQ. DNA for the CDR3: TGCGCCAGCAGCTTGAAGGTGACCACGGGAGATACGCAGTATTTT. This encodes CASSLKVTTGDTQYF.

This clonotype showed up many times. The chain employs TRBV3-1 and TRBJ2-5; D not certain. The CDR3 is 12 amino acids. Germline-derived CDR1 and CDR2 are LGHDT and YNNKEL (reference sequence). V dropped 2 bases and J dropped 7 bases, with 8 bases sitting between them. CDR3 nucleotide sequence: TGTGCCAGCAGCCAATTGACGGGGACCCAGTACTTC. Its translation: CASSQLTGTQYF.

The V and J genes are TRBV2 and TRBJ2-3; 15 bases align to TRBD2. V was pared by 8 bases and J by 6 bases, with 0 bases of the junction left unmatched. Per germline, CDR1 SNHLY and CDR2 FYNNEI. The CDR3 covers 13 residues. The CDR3 nucleotides read TGTGCCAGCGGGACTAGCGGGAGGGATACGCAGTATTTT. Protein product: CASGTSGRDTQYF.

This clonotype came up many times. The gene calls are TRBV2 and TRBJ2-1; no clear D gene. V dropped 3 bases and J dropped 5 bases, with 8 bases sitting between them. Germline lookup yields CDR1 SNHLY and CDR2 FYNNEI. The CDR3 is 13 residues long. This CDR3 reads CASSDLGHNEQFF. CDR3 DNA sequence: TGTGCCAGCAGTGATCTGGGCCACAATGAGCAGTTCTTC.

This clonotype came up many times. The J gene is TRBJ2-7, the V gene TRBV12-3 or TRBV12-4; 7 bases align to TRBD1. The CDR3 runs to 14 residues. V gave up 5 bases and J gave up 2 bases; unmatched junction bases: 6. The CDR3 here is CASSPRDRAYEQYF. Written as DNA, the CDR3 is TGTGCCAGCAGTCCCCGGGACAGAGCCTACGAGCAGTACTTC.

This clonotype was seen a single time. V and J are TRBV5-1 and TRBJ2-5; 12 bases match TRBD2. This CDR3 contains 17 residues. Trimming removed 4 bases from V and 5 bases from J; junction bases left unmatched: 12. Germline CDR1 and CDR2: SGHRS and YFSETQ. The CDR3 DNA sequence: TGCGCCAGCAGCCCCTCCTTTAGACTAGCGGGAGTGGAGACCCAGTACTTC. This sequence encodes CASSPSFRLAGVETQYF. The complete variable domain, with remaining parts taken from reference TRBV5-1 and TRBJ2-5, reads KAGVTQTPRYLIKTRGQQVTLSCSPISGHRSVSWYQQTPGQGLQFLFEYFSETQRNKGNFPGRFSGRQFSNSRSEMNVSTLELGDSALYLCASSPSFRLAGVETQYFGPGTRLLVL.

Ten or more counts support this clonotype. The chain joins TRBV27 to TRBJ2-1; 12 bases are shared with TRBD1. V lost 7 bases and J lost 10; bases outside the gene matches: 11. CDR1 is MNHEY and CDR2 is SMNVEV in the germline V gene (reference sequence). The CDR3 consists of 15 residues. The CDR3 DNA is TGTGCCAGCAACACTCCGGGACAGGGGGCAGGCGAGCAGTTCTTC. Translated, it gives CASNTPGQGAGEQFF.

This clonotype has just a few counts. The chain carries TRBV6-1 and TRBJ1-1; 10 nucleotides match TRBD1. Trimming at V came to 5 bases and at J to 6 bases, leaving 3 bases not matched to a gene. The CDR3 has 13 amino acids. Per the germline V gene, CDR1 is MNHNS and CDR2 is SASEGT. CDR3 protein: CASSYDRGPEAFF. Here the CDR3 DNA reads TGTGCCAGCAGTTATGACAGGGGGCCTGAAGCTTTCTTT.

The V and J genes are TRBV5-1 and TRBJ2-1; no firm D call. Germline CDR1 and CDR2: SGHRS and YFSETQ. The CDR3 covers 14 residues. With 3 bases removed from V and 8 bases from J, the gap between germline ends came to 15 bases. In nucleotides, the CDR3 is TGCGCCAGCAGCTCGGGCTGGCGTGGCCATGAGCAGTTCTTC. It is translated as CASSSGWRGHEQFF.

This CDR3 reads CASSDRPEHEQYF. The CDR3 DNA reads as TGTGCCAGCAGTGATAGGCCGGAGCACGAGCAGTACTTC. This sequence joins TRBV6-1 and TRBJ2-7, with D unresolved. CDR3 length: 13 residues. CDR1 is MNHNS, CDR2 SASEGT, per germline. Trimming removed 3 bases from V and 5 bases from J, with 11 bases in between.

The chain carries TRBV7-9 and TRBJ1-2; the D is unclear. From germline, CDR1 is SEHNR and CDR2 FQNEAQ (reference sequence). The CDR3 has 14 amino acids. V dropped 4 bases and J dropped 4 bases, with 13 bases sitting between them. The CDR3 loop reads CASSSGRTFYGYTF. In DNA form, the CDR3 reads TGTGCCAGCAGCTCGGGCAGGACGTTCTATGGCTACACCTTC.

The rearrangement uses TRBV27 and TRBJ2-1, with 7 bases fitting TRBD1. V shed 10 bases and J 6 bases; nucleotides not matched to a gene: 12. CDR1 is MNHEY and CDR2 is SMNVEV in the germline V gene (reference sequence). This CDR3 contains 14 residues. The CDR3 bases are TGTGCCACCGGTACAGGGGAGTGGAGCAATGAGCAGTTCTTC. It encodes CATGTGEWSNEQFF.